The entry below describes one TCR beta chain. Its antigen remains unidentified. V dropped 0 bases and J dropped 6 bases, with 12 bases sitting between them. Germline-derived CDR1 and CDR2 are SGHRS and YFSETQ. The CDR3 contains 14 residues. This sample was included in a study of beta chain features in type 1 diabetes. Regarding the study as a whole: Possibly, sequencing cDNA over-represented cells that had high TCR expression levels.

Expressed TCRB transcripts got sequenced, as all isolated RNA was reverse transcribed. Sequenced by immunoSEQ multiplex PCR; TCRdb stores in-frame clones only, minus some. Altogether 200,000 to 250,000 clones are present, 9% to 10% being singletons, with the ten largest covering just under 0.035%. The sequencing sample was made of naive CD4+ T cells from blood. V usage is TRBV5-1 and J usage is TRBJ1-2; D call uncertain. The clonotype was recovered from a woman between 18 and 29 years old in good health. The CDR3 region has the DNA TGCGCCAGCAGCTTGGAAGTTTCTTCTAATGGCTACACCTTC. It yields the protein CASSLEVSSNGYTF.